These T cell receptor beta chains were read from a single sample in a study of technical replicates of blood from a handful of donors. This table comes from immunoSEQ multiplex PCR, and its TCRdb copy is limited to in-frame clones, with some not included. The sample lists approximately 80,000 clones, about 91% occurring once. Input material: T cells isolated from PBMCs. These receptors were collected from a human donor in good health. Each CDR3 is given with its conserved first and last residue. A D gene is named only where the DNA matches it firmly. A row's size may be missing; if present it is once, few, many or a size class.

CDR3nt: TGTGCCAGCATCATGACAGTCGACAATGAGCAGTTCTTC; CDR3aa: CASIMTVDNEQFF; d_gene: -; abundance: -; v_gene: TRBV7-9; j_gene: TRBJ2-1
CDR3nt: TGTGCCAGCAGTGACCGGCGGGAGGGCGACTACGAGCAGTACTTC; CDR3aa: CASSDRREGDYEQYF; d_gene: TRBD2; abundance: once; v_gene: TRBV6-1; j_gene: TRBJ2-7
CDR3nt: TGTGCCAGTAGTATAGAGGGTTGGCAACAGGCAACTAATGAAAAACTGTTTTTT; CDR3aa: CASSIEGWQQATNEKLFF; d_gene: -; abundance: -; v_gene: TRBV19; j_gene: TRBJ1-4
CDR3nt: TGTGCCAGCAGTAGGACGGGCGGCGGGACTGAAGCTTTCTTT; CDR3aa: CASSRTGGGTEAFF; d_gene: -; abundance: -; v_gene: TRBV11-2; j_gene: TRBJ1-1
CDR3nt: TGTGCCAGCAGCAAGCGTCCGGGACTGGCTCTCGAGGAAAACATTCAGTACTTC; CDR3aa: CASSKRPGLALEENIQYF; d_gene: -; abundance: -; v_gene: TRBV11-3; j_gene: TRBJ2-4
CDR3nt: TGCGCCAACTTGGACAGGGCCAGCTCTGGAAACACCATATATTTT; CDR3aa: CANLDRASSGNTIYF; d_gene: TRBD1; abundance: -; v_gene: TRBV5-1; j_gene: TRBJ1-3
CDR3nt: TGTGCCAGCTTACTCAGCGCAACTAATGAAAAACTGTTTTTT; CDR3aa: CASLLSATNEKLFF; d_gene: -; abundance: -; v_gene: TRBV6-1; j_gene: TRBJ1-4
CDR3nt: TGTGCCAGCAGCTTAGACGGGAATCCTTACAATGAGCAGTTCTTC; CDR3aa: CASSLDGNPYNEQFF; d_gene: -; abundance: -; v_gene: TRBV11-3; j_gene: TRBJ2-1
CDR3nt: TGTGCCAGCAGCTTGGGGCGGACTAGCGGGAGGGAAGAGACCCAGTACTTC; CDR3aa: CASSLGRTSGREETQYF; d_gene: TRBD2; abundance: -; v_gene: TRBV5-4; j_gene: TRBJ2-5
CDR3nt: TGTGCCAGCAGTACTAGCGGGAGGGCCTACGAGCAGTACTTC; CDR3aa: CASSTSGRAYEQYF; d_gene: TRBD2; abundance: once; v_gene: TRBV6-1; j_gene: TRBJ2-7
CDR3nt: TGTGCCATCAGTGAGGAAAACAGTCCCGACAATGAGCAGTTCTTC; CDR3aa: CAISEENSPDNEQFF; d_gene: -; abundance: -; v_gene: TRBV10-3; j_gene: TRBJ2-1
CDR3nt: TGCAGTGCTAGCAGGGCCGGGGAGCTGTTTTTT; CDR3aa: CSASRAGELFF; d_gene: -; abundance: -; v_gene: TRBV20-1; j_gene: TRBJ2-2
CDR3nt: TGTGCCAGCAGCCCGAGTGGAAACACCATATATTTT; CDR3aa: CASSPSGNTIYF; d_gene: -; abundance: -; v_gene: TRBV11-3; j_gene: TRBJ1-3
CDR3nt: TGCGCCAGCAGCCAAGATCGTGACTATGGCTACACCTTC; CDR3aa: CASSQDRDYGYTF; d_gene: -; abundance: medium-sized; v_gene: TRBV4-1; j_gene: TRBJ1-2
CDR3nt: TGTGCCAGCAGCTCCATAACTAGCGTCACACAAGAGACCCAGTACTTC; CDR3aa: CASSSITSVTQETQYF; d_gene: TRBD2; abundance: -; v_gene: TRBV5-4; j_gene: TRBJ2-5
CDR3nt: TGTGCCAGCAAATCAGACAGGGGGAGAAGCTATGGCTACACCTTC; CDR3aa: CASKSDRGRSYGYTF; d_gene: TRBD1; abundance: -; v_gene: TRBV11-2; j_gene: TRBJ1-2
CDR3nt: TGTGCCATCAGTGAGGGGGGACAGCTGAACACTGAAGCTTTCTTT; CDR3aa: CAISEGGQLNTEAFF; d_gene: TRBD1; abundance: -; v_gene: TRBV10-3; j_gene: TRBJ1-1
CDR3nt: TGTGCCAGCAGCTCCGGGACTAGCGGGTACGAGCAGTACTTC; CDR3aa: CASSSGTSGYEQYF; d_gene: TRBD2; abundance: -; v_gene: TRBV5-4; j_gene: TRBJ2-7
CDR3nt: TGTGCCAGCAGCAATGCCGGGAAAGCGATCTACGAGCAGTACTTC; CDR3aa: CASSNAGKAIYEQYF; d_gene: -; abundance: -; v_gene: TRBV5-4; j_gene: TRBJ2-7
CDR3nt: TGTGCCAGCAGCTTAGAGGTGGCCCCCTACGAGCAGTACTTC; CDR3aa: CASSLEVAPYEQYF; d_gene: -; abundance: -; v_gene: TRBV11-2; j_gene: TRBJ2-7
CDR3nt: TGTGCCAGCAGTTTATATGAGGGAGGGGGATCTGGGGCCAACGTCCTGACTTTC; CDR3aa: CASSLYEGGGSGANVLTF; d_gene: -; abundance: -; v_gene: TRBV28; j_gene: TRBJ2-6
CDR3nt: TGCGCCAGCAGCTTGATCGGGGACAACCAAGAGACCCAGTACTTC; CDR3aa: CASSLIGDNQETQYF; d_gene: -; abundance: -; v_gene: TRBV5-1; j_gene: TRBJ2-5
CDR3nt: TGTGCCAGCAGCCCTGGAGGGTCTGAAGCTTTCTTT; CDR3aa: CASSPGGSEAFF; d_gene: -; abundance: -; v_gene: TRBV27; j_gene: TRBJ1-1
CDR3nt: TGCGCCAGCAGCCATTTTCAGCGGACTAATTATGGCTACACCTTC; CDR3aa: CASSHFQRTNYGYTF; d_gene: -; abundance: few; v_gene: TRBV4-1; j_gene: TRBJ1-2